What follows are 13 T cell receptor beta chains derived from one specimen sequenced in a study of cytomegalovirus exposure and HLA in healthy donors. Libraries were prepared by immunoSEQ multiplex PCR; TCRdb keeps only in-frame clonotypes and omits some of them. The sample contains about 270,000 clones, approximately 86% of which appear only once. The material sequenced was PBMCs. Every receptor here comes from a woman aged 18-29 years in good health and CMV-seronegative.

V is TRBV11-2 and J is TRBJ2-1; no clear D. This CDR3 is built from 15 residues. Trimming shortened V by 0 bases and J by 2 bases, and 8 bases separated the two germline ends. Germline CDR1 and CDR2: SGHAT and FQNNGV. Here the CDR3 DNA reads TGTGCCAGCAGCTTAGATAGCCTAGCCTACAATGAGCAGTTCTTC. The encoded protein is CASSLDSLAYNEQFF.

The genes are TRBV30 and TRBJ2-5; weak D call: TRBD2 (6 bases). Trimming shortened V by 5 bases and J by 4 bases, and 17 bases separated the two germline ends. Germline assignment: CDR1 GTSNPN and CDR2 SVGIG (reference sequence). This CDR3 spans 14 amino acids. In nucleotides, the CDR3 is TGTGCCTGGGGCAGCAGTCAGGGACTAGAGACCCAGTACTTC. Translated: CAWGSSQGLETQYF.

As concerns this clone: Other DNA sequences of this sample code for an identical CDR3. J is TRBJ1-1 and V is TRBV7-2, with 7 positions matching TRBD1. With 4 bases clipped from V and 2 bases from J, the junction kept 4 bases outside the gene matches. This CDR3 region has 14 residues. CDR1 and CDR2 from the germline V gene are SGHTA and FQGNSA. The CDR3 loop is CASSWGQSNTEAFF. CDR3 bases: TGTGCCAGCAGCTGGGGACAGTCTAACACTGAAGCTTTCTTT.

The rearrangement links TRBV27 to TRBJ1-5; D perhaps matches TRBD1 (5 bases). CDR1 is MNHEY, CDR2 SMNVEV, per germline (reference sequence). The CDR3 is 16 residues long. Trimming left V 2 bases short and J 0 bases short, with 11 bases between. In nucleotides, the CDR3 is TGTGCCAGCAGTTTAGGGGGGTCGTTTAGCAATCAGCCCCAGCATTTT. As protein: CASSLGGSFSNQPQHF.

This clone appeared once. J is TRBJ2-3 and V is TRBV29-1; a possible D gene is TRBD2 (5 bases). V lost 1 base, J lost 1 base, and 9 bases lay in between. This CDR3 region has 14 residues. The germline CDR1 and CDR2 sequences are SQVTM and ANQGSEA. DNA of the CDR3: TGCAGCGTTGAAGCGAGGGCGGGCACAGATACGCAGTATTTT. Amino acid sequence: CSVEARAGTDTQYF.

The rearrangement joins TRBV5-1 to TRBJ2-1; 8 nucleotides align to TRBD2. This CDR3 is built from 15 residues. V lost 9 bases to trimming and J lost 1 base; unmatched junction nucleotides: 9. The germline V gene has CDR1 SGHRS and CDR2 YFSETQ. This chain's CDR3 is CATRTSGGSYNEQFF. CDR3 DNA: TGCGCCACCCGGACTTCGGGAGGGTCCTACAATGAGCAGTTCTTC.

This chain joins TRBV27 and TRBJ2-5, with D maybe TRBD2 (6 bases). The V and J ends lost 8 bases and 0 bases respectively, with 10 bases between them. Germline CDR1 MNHEY, CDR2 SMNVEV (reference sequence). This CDR3 region has 13 residues. This CDR3 reads CASARGNQETQYF. The CDR3 DNA follows: TGTGCCAGCGCCCGGGGGAACCAAGAGACCCAGTACTTC.

The rearrangement uses TRBV30 and TRBJ2-5, with 7 positions matching TRBD2. CDR1 and CDR2 from the germline V gene are GTSNPN and SVGIG (reference sequence). V was clipped by 2 bases and J by 5 bases; unmatched bases: 5. The CDR3 runs 13 residues. CDR3 in DNA: TGTGCCTGGAGTACTAGGGGAGGGGAGACCCAGTACTTC. Encoded protein: CAWSTRGGETQYF.

The chain recombines TRBV6-1 with TRBJ2-7, with D possibly TRBD2 on 5 matching bases. V gave up 4 bases and J gave up 6 bases, with 10 bases separating them. Germline V gives CDR1 MNHNS, CDR2 SASEGT. CDR3 length: 12 amino acids. The CDR3 DNA follows: TGTGCCAGCAGTGTTGGGAGCTCCGAGCAGTACTTC. Encoded protein: CASSVGSSEQYF.

The table lists this clone with a count of one. The chain links TRBV5-1 to TRBJ2-2, with 10 bases that match TRBD2. The V segment lost 0 bases and the J segment 1 base; nucleotides outside the gene matches: 0. Germline V gives CDR1 SGHRS, CDR2 YFSETQ. The CDR3 has 16 residues. The CDR3 sequence is CASSLASGGNTGELFF. The CDR3 bases are TGCGCCAGCAGCTTGGCTAGCGGGGGGAACACCGGGGAGCTGTTTTTT.

This clone has just one count. The chain uses TRBV11-3 and TRBJ2-7; 9 bases match TRBD1. CDR1 and CDR2 (germline): SGHNT, YENEEA. The V and J ends lost 5 bases and 2 bases, in that order; junction bases with no gene match: 4. This CDR3 spans 14 amino acids. The CDR3 sequence is CASSLTGGTYEQYF. In nucleotides, the CDR3 is TGTGCCAGCAGCCTTACAGGGGGCACCTACGAGCAGTACTTC.

Written as DNA, the CDR3 is TGTGCCAGCAGCCTGGACAGGGGTGGCTATGGCTACACCTTC. Translation: CASSLDRGGYGYTF. This chain uses TRBV7-3 with TRBJ1-2; 9 nucleotides match TRBD1. This CDR3 spans 14 amino acids. Per germline, CDR1 SGHTA and CDR2 FQGTGA. Trimming took 5 bases from V and 4 from J; bases not matched to a gene: 5.

CDR3 protein: CAWSPLSTDTQYF. CDR3 nucleotide sequence: TGTGCCTGGAGCCCCCTTAGCACAGATACGCAGTATTTT. The chain joins TRBV30 to TRBJ2-3; D is undetermined. Looked up from germline, CDR1 is GTSNPN and CDR2 is SVGIG (reference sequence). V was shortened by 3 bases and J by 0 bases, with 7 bases between the two germline ends. There are 13 residues in the CDR3.